These T cell receptor beta chains were read from a single sample in a study of response to subunit inactivated influenza vaccine. TCRdb called the RT-PCR reads again in MiXCR, with one record for every CDR3 protein. The repertoire holds about 700,000 distinct CDR3 sequences, more than 15% seen once, with around a tenth in the top ten. The specimen was PBMCs from blood, collected 11 to 12 days after vaccination. The receptors were sampled from a man aged 45-65 years who received an inactivated influenza vaccine. CDR3s include the opening cysteine and the closing phenylalanine or tryptophan. The D gene is left open where the match is weak. Part of the rows lack a size; the others show once, few, many or a class for expanded clones.

cdr3_nt: TGTGCCAGCAGCCATCACTCAGGAAACTACGAGCAGTACTTC; cdr3_aa: CASSHHSGNYEQYF; clone_size: once; d_call: NA; v_call: TRBV3-1; j_call: TRBJ2-7
cdr3_nt: TGTGCCAGCAGCCGGGACAGGGTGAGGACCGGGGAGCTGTTTTTT; cdr3_aa: CASSRDRVRTGELFF; clone_size: many; d_call: TRBD1; v_call: TRBV7-2; j_call: TRBJ2-2
cdr3_nt: TGCAGTGCTACTCCGGGACTAGCGGGAGTAGGCCAGTTCTTC; cdr3_aa: CSATPGLAGVGQFF; clone_size: NA; d_call: TRBD2; v_call: TRBV20-1; j_call: TRBJ2-1
cdr3_nt: TGTGCCAGCAGCCTCCTGGTACTTTCGGGGAATGAGCAGTTCTTC; cdr3_aa: CASSLLVLSGNEQFF; clone_size: many; d_call: NA; v_call: TRBV12-3/TRBV12-4; j_call: TRBJ2-1
cdr3_nt: TGTGCCAGCACCCCCGGTTGGGGCGAGCAGTACTTC; cdr3_aa: CASTPGWGEQYF; clone_size: few; d_call: NA; v_call: TRBV6-2/TRBV6-3; j_call: TRBJ2-7
cdr3_nt: TGTGCCAGCTCACCACACGAGGGAGCCTTACACGAGCAGTACTTC; cdr3_aa: CASSPHEGALHEQYF; clone_size: few; d_call: NA; v_call: TRBV18; j_call: TRBJ2-7
cdr3_nt: TGTGCCAGCAGCGGGACAGGGGGACATTCACCCCTCCACTTT; cdr3_aa: CASSGTGGHSPLHF; clone_size: many; d_call: TRBD1; v_call: TRBV12-3/TRBV12-4; j_call: TRBJ1-6
cdr3_nt: TGTGCCAGCAGCCACCCTTTGGGTCGGGGGGATACAGATACGCAGTATTTT; cdr3_aa: CASSHPLGRGDTDTQYF; clone_size: NA; d_call: TRBD2; v_call: TRBV7-2; j_call: TRBJ2-3
cdr3_nt: TGTGCCAGCAGTTACTCTGGTCGGGGGGACTACAATGAGCAGTTCTTC; cdr3_aa: CASSYSGRGDYNEQFF; clone_size: NA; d_call: TRBD2; v_call: TRBV6-2/TRBV6-3; j_call: TRBJ2-1
cdr3_nt: TGTGCCAGCAGCGGGGCTAGCACAGATACGCAGTATTTT; cdr3_aa: CASSGASTDTQYF; clone_size: few; d_call: NA; v_call: TRBV9; j_call: TRBJ2-3
cdr3_nt: TGTGCCAGCAGACAGGGACAGGGCCCCTCCTACGAGCAGTACTTC; cdr3_aa: CASRQGQGPSYEQYF; clone_size: NA; d_call: TRBD1; v_call: TRBV7-2; j_call: TRBJ2-7
cdr3_nt: TGTGCCAGCAGTCCCTTGTCTTTCTCCTACAATGAGCAGTTCTTC; cdr3_aa: CASSPLSFSYNEQFF; clone_size: NA; d_call: NA; v_call: TRBV12-3/TRBV12-4; j_call: TRBJ2-1
cdr3_nt: TGTGCCACCACCTTAGGCTACGAGCAGTACTTC; cdr3_aa: CATTLGYEQYF; clone_size: few; d_call: NA; v_call: TRBV28; j_call: TRBJ2-7
cdr3_nt: TGTGCCATCAGCAAAGGACAGGACGGCAATCAGCCCCAGCATTTT; cdr3_aa: CAISKGQDGNQPQHF; clone_size: few; d_call: TRBD1; v_call: TRBV10-3; j_call: TRBJ1-5
cdr3_nt: TGTGCCAGCAGTTGGGGACTAGCGGGCTACAATGAGCAGTTCTTC; cdr3_aa: CASSWGLAGYNEQFF; clone_size: few; d_call: TRBD2; v_call: TRBV6-2/TRBV6-3; j_call: TRBJ2-1
cdr3_nt: TGTGCCAGCAGTACACGACTAGCGGGAGTTCCCTACGAGCAGTACTTC; cdr3_aa: CASSTRLAGVPYEQYF; clone_size: NA; d_call: TRBD2; v_call: TRBV27; j_call: TRBJ2-7
cdr3_nt: TGCAGCGTTGGGATAGCGGGAGCCTACGAGCAGTACTTC; cdr3_aa: CSVGIAGAYEQYF; clone_size: few; d_call: TRBD2; v_call: TRBV29-1; j_call: TRBJ2-7
cdr3_nt: TGTGCCAGCAGCTTAGATACAGCTGGGCAGTACTTC; cdr3_aa: CASSLDTAGQYF; clone_size: few; d_call: NA; v_call: TRBV7-9; j_call: TRBJ2-7
cdr3_nt: TGTGCCAGCAGCTTTCCAGGGGTTGAGACCCAGTACTTC; cdr3_aa: CASSFPGVETQYF; clone_size: many; d_call: NA; v_call: TRBV7-9; j_call: TRBJ2-5
cdr3_nt: TGTGCCAGCAGCTTAGGGTCGGGGGCTAGCGGGGGGTGGAGAGGTACGCAGTATTTT; cdr3_aa: CASSLGSGASGGWRGTQYF; clone_size: few; d_call: TRBD2; v_call: TRBV7-8; j_call: TRBJ2-3
cdr3_nt: TGTGCCAGCAGCGCCCGGACAGTCTCCTACGAGCAGTACTTC; cdr3_aa: CASSARTVSYEQYF; clone_size: few; d_call: NA; v_call: TRBV7-2; j_call: TRBJ2-7
cdr3_nt: TGCAGTGCTAGAGAGTGGGGATACGGAGGGTCGGGGAACACTGAAGCTTTCTTT; cdr3_aa: CSAREWGYGGSGNTEAFF; clone_size: many; d_call: NA; v_call: TRBV20-1; j_call: TRBJ1-1
cdr3_nt: TGCGCCAGCAGCCCCTACTATAGCGGGAGCGGCAATGAGCAGTTCTTC; cdr3_aa: CASSPYYSGSGNEQFF; clone_size: NA; d_call: TRBD2; v_call: TRBV5-1; j_call: TRBJ2-1
cdr3_nt: TGCAGTGCAGATCCCGTCTACACTGAAGCTTTCTTT; cdr3_aa: CSADPVYTEAFF; clone_size: many; d_call: NA; v_call: TRBV20-1; j_call: TRBJ1-1
cdr3_nt: TGTGCCAGCAGTTACTCCCTCGGGGGGCTCTCCTACGAGCAGTACTTC; cdr3_aa: CASSYSLGGLSYEQYF; clone_size: few; d_call: NA; v_call: TRBV6-2/TRBV6-3; j_call: TRBJ2-7
cdr3_nt: TGTGCCAGCAGCCAACGTCCAGGGGAACAAGAGACCCAGTACTTC; cdr3_aa: CASSQRPGEQETQYF; clone_size: few; d_call: NA; v_call: TRBV4-2; j_call: TRBJ2-5
cdr3_nt: TGCAGCGCCGCCCGGCAGGAGGGGAACAATGAGCAGTTCTTC; cdr3_aa: CSAARQEGNNEQFF; clone_size: few; d_call: NA; v_call: TRBV29-1; j_call: TRBJ2-1
cdr3_nt: TGTGCCAGCAGCGCACAGGGGACCACAGATACGCAGTATTTT; cdr3_aa: CASSAQGTTDTQYF; clone_size: NA; d_call: TRBD1; v_call: TRBV7-9; j_call: TRBJ2-3
cdr3_nt: TGCAGCAAATCCTCGGTGGAGGGGCGTTACAATGAGCAGTTCTTC; cdr3_aa: CSKSSVEGRYNEQFF; clone_size: NA; d_call: NA; v_call: TRBV20-1; j_call: TRBJ2-1
cdr3_nt: TGCAGTGCCCCGCTATCCCAGGGACAAGAGACCCAGTACTTC; cdr3_aa: CSAPLSQGQETQYF; clone_size: few; d_call: NA; v_call: TRBV20-1; j_call: TRBJ2-5
cdr3_nt: TGCAGCGTTGCTGTCGGGTTTTTTTACGAGCAGTACTTC; cdr3_aa: CSVAVGFFYEQYF; clone_size: few; d_call: NA; v_call: TRBV29-1; j_call: TRBJ2-7
cdr3_nt: TGTGCCAGCAGTCTGCCGGGACAGGGAGTGTACGAGCAGTACTTC; cdr3_aa: CASSLPGQGVYEQYF; clone_size: many; d_call: TRBD1; v_call: TRBV5-4; j_call: TRBJ2-7
cdr3_nt: TGTGCCAGCTCACTCCTCCGGGGGGGGCCCCAGCATTTT; cdr3_aa: CASSLLRGGPQHF; clone_size: NA; d_call: NA; v_call: TRBV18; j_call: TRBJ1-5
cdr3_nt: TGCAGCGTTGAACGGAGTCGGACAGGGCAGGGTTGGGCTTTCTTT; cdr3_aa: CSVERSRTGQGWAFF; clone_size: many; d_call: TRBD1; v_call: TRBV29-1; j_call: TRBJ1-1
cdr3_nt: TGTGCCAGTAGTATTATTCGGATAGCGGGGGATTTTGATACGCAGTATTTT; cdr3_aa: CASSIIRIAGDFDTQYF; clone_size: NA; d_call: TRBD2; v_call: TRBV19; j_call: TRBJ2-3
cdr3_nt: TGCAGTGCCACAACAGGGATATGGGAGTCGAATGAGCAGTTCTTC; cdr3_aa: CSATTGIWESNEQFF; clone_size: NA; d_call: NA; v_call: TRBV20-1; j_call: TRBJ2-1
cdr3_nt: TGTGCCACCAGCCAGAACAGCCAAGAGACCCAGTACTTC; cdr3_aa: CATSQNSQETQYF; clone_size: NA; d_call: NA; v_call: TRBV15; j_call: TRBJ2-5
cdr3_nt: TGTGCCAGCAGCTTAGGGCAGGCTACCACTCAAGAGACCCAGTACTTC; cdr3_aa: CASSLGQATTQETQYF; clone_size: few; d_call: NA; v_call: TRBV7-2; j_call: TRBJ2-5
cdr3_nt: TGTGCCAGCAGCCATTTCGGACAAGAGCAATACTTC; cdr3_aa: CASSHFGQEQYF; clone_size: NA; d_call: NA; v_call: TRBV4-2; j_call: TRBJ2-7
cdr3_nt: TGTGCCAGCAGAAAAACCGGGACAGGGATGACCGGGGAGCTGTTTTTT; cdr3_aa: CASRKTGTGMTGELFF; clone_size: few; d_call: TRBD1; v_call: TRBV6-1; j_call: TRBJ2-2
cdr3_nt: TGTGCCAGCAGTTTACAGGACCTTGCGTACAATGAGCAGTTCTTC; cdr3_aa: CASSLQDLAYNEQFF; clone_size: few; d_call: NA; v_call: TRBV2; j_call: TRBJ2-1
cdr3_nt: TGCGCCAGCAGCCAAGATCGGAGGCGCTACACCTTC; cdr3_aa: CASSQDRRRYTF; clone_size: few; d_call: NA; v_call: TRBV4-3; j_call: TRBJ1-2
cdr3_nt: TGTGCCAGCAGCCTGGGACAGCTATCGCAGTTCTTC; cdr3_aa: CASSLGQLSQFF; clone_size: few; d_call: TRBD1; v_call: TRBV3-1; j_call: TRBJ2-1
cdr3_nt: TGTGCCAGCAGTCCAGGACTCAGGAGGACCCAGTACTTC; cdr3_aa: CASSPGLRRTQYF; clone_size: NA; d_call: NA; v_call: TRBV28; j_call: TRBJ2-5
cdr3_nt: TGTGCCACCAGCCTCCGACACAGCGGGGGTGAGACCCAGTACTTC; cdr3_aa: CATSLRHSGGETQYF; clone_size: NA; d_call: TRBD2; v_call: TRBV15; j_call: TRBJ2-5
cdr3_nt: TGCAGCGTTGACGGGGGCTCTGGGGCCAACGTCCTGACTTTC; cdr3_aa: CSVDGGSGANVLTF; clone_size: NA; d_call: NA; v_call: TRBV29-1; j_call: TRBJ2-6
cdr3_nt: TGTGCCAGCAGCCCCTGGGACCAGATCACCTACGAGCAGTACTTC; cdr3_aa: CASSPWDQITYEQYF; clone_size: few; d_call: NA; v_call: TRBV28; j_call: TRBJ2-7
cdr3_nt: TGCAGCGCCGCTTCGACGGCAGGGTTTGGCTACGAGCAGTACTTC; cdr3_aa: CSAASTAGFGYEQYF; clone_size: NA; d_call: NA; v_call: TRBV29-1; j_call: TRBJ2-7
cdr3_nt: TGTGCCAGCAGTTTAAGGGCGACAGGGGGCGTCTACAATGAGCAGTTCTTC; cdr3_aa: CASSLRATGGVYNEQFF; clone_size: few; d_call: TRBD1; v_call: TRBV12-3/TRBV12-4; j_call: TRBJ2-1
cdr3_nt: TGTGCCAGCAGCCAACCGGGGACCTCTGGAAACACCATATATTTT; cdr3_aa: CASSQPGTSGNTIYF; clone_size: NA; d_call: NA; v_call: TRBV6-1; j_call: TRBJ1-3
cdr3_nt: TGTGCCACCAGTGCTAGCGGGACTACCCTTCCTCGCACAGATACGCAGTATTTT; cdr3_aa: CATSASGTTLPRTDTQYF; clone_size: NA; d_call: TRBD2; v_call: TRBV24-1; j_call: TRBJ2-3